This TCR beta chain was sequenced during a study of PD-1 blockade in classical Hodgkin lymphoma. The protocol was immunoSEQ multiplex PCR, while the TCRdb copy is restricted to in-frame clones and leaves out a portion. Here the sample spans fewer than 50,000 clones, 88% being singletons. This CDR3 contains 13 residues. Germline V gene data show CDR1 as SGDLS and CDR2 as YYNGEE. V was shortened by 3 bases and J by 2 bases, with 7 bases between the two germline ends. Remarks on this clone: What it recognizes is unknown.

The study's findings and limits: Whoever responded completely had baseline diversity much like that seen in newly diagnosed patients. It was CD4+ TCR diversity, not CD8+, that rose significantly by C4D1. Relapsed/refractory patients reportedly had lower baseline diversity than newly diagnosed patients.

Each patient relapsed following autologous stem cell transplantation, and prior brentuximab vedotin exposure differed. When best responses were assessed, they were complete response, partial response or progressive disease. The origin of this receptor is a human donor with classical Hodgkin lymphoma. The sample in question was peripheral blood mononuclear cells (PBMCs), obtained at baseline. This chain links TRBV9 with TRBJ2-3, with D tentatively TRBD2 (6 bases). The CDR3 spells CASSAGDTDTQYF. The CDR3 coding sequence is TGTGCCAGCAGCGCGGGGGACACAGATACGCAGTATTTT.